The 5 T cell receptor beta chains below all came from one sample that was sequenced in a study of a mutant IDH1 vaccine in newly diagnosed glioma. Documented time point: week 47, end of study. Vaccination comprised doses that each held 300 ug of mutant IDH1 20-mer peptide, plus topical imiquimod. These TCRs are of unknown antigen specificity. TCRdb keeps only in-frame clones here, not all; method: immunoSEQ multiplex PCR. The data contain tens of thousands of clones, roughly 80% of them singletons. The source material was PBMCs, sampled from a glioma patient whose treatment included an IDH1 peptide vaccine. The receptors were gathered from a woman under 40 with glioma. Some clones in this sample may be carry-over from other donors' samples.

The chain couples TRBV6-4 to TRBJ1-1; D might be TRBD1 (5 bases). The CDR3 runs 14 residues. The germline V and J ends were trimmed by 6 bases and 3 bases, with 14 bases remaining between them. Germline V lookup: CDR1 MRHNA, CDR2 SNTAGT. The CDR3 here is CASSSSAGHTEAFF. The CDR3 coding sequence is TGTGCCAGCAGCTCCTCGGCGGGGCACACTGAAGCTTTCTTT.

The sample holds one count of this clone. The CDR3 bases are TGTGCCAGCAGCTCAGGGAACACAGATACGCAGTATTTT. Translated: CASSSGNTDTQYF. The V and J genes are TRBV13 and TRBJ2-3, with a weak D call TRBD1 (5 bases). Germline assignment: CDR1 PRHDT and CDR2 FYEKMQ (reference sequence). With 4 bases removed from V and 2 bases from J, the gap between germline ends came to 7 bases. The CDR3 contains 13 residues.

This chain connects TRBV6-5 to TRBJ1-3; D might be TRBD1 (6 bases). Trimming stripped 6 bases from V and 2 bases from J, with 14 bases between. Germline CDR1 MNHEY, CDR2 SVGAGI. The CDR3 covers 15 residues. This CDR3 is CASRRTEDPGNTIYF. CDR3 bases: TGTGCCAGCAGGCGGACAGAAGATCCTGGAAACACCATATATTTT.

The V and J genes are TRBV6-6 and TRBJ2-7; 11 positions agree with TRBD2. The V gene's germline CDR1 is MNHNY and CDR2 SVGAGI (reference sequence). V lost 5 bases to trimming and J lost 4 bases; unmatched junction nucleotides: 4. There are 14 residues in the CDR3. CDR3 nucleotides: TGTGCCAGCAGTGTAGCGGGAGGGCCTTACGAGCAGTACTTC. This sequence encodes CASSVAGGPYEQYF.

The count of this clone is one. This sequence joins TRBV7-8 and TRBJ1-5, with D possibly matching TRBD1 (5 bases). Germline values: CDR1 SGHVS, CDR2 FQNEAQ. V was cut by 5 bases and J by 1 base, with 18 bases left in between. The CDR3 totals 17 residues. The CDR3 region is CASSPTSGRLSNQPQHF. CDR3 coding DNA: TGTGCCAGCAGCCCCACCTCAGGGCGGCTAAGCAATCAGCCCCAGCATTTT.